Sequencing of this T cell receptor (beta chain) was carried out in a study of Ad26.COV2.S vaccination and SARS-CoV-2 variants. General observations from the study: People who got the vaccine or the placebo had similar non-spike TCR breadth. Measures of TCR breadth and depth may have fallen short of total T cell responses. Post-vaccination breadth of spike-specific CD8+ and CD4+ T cell responses was reportedly substantial. Those who received the vaccine showed greater spike-specific TCR breadth than those given placebo.

The CDR3 extends over 13 amino acids. V shed 8 bases and J shed 4 bases, with 14 bases lying between them. Germline V gives CDR1 MGHDK, CDR2 SYGVNS. The repertoire was sequenced with immunoSEQ multiplex PCR; TCRdb's copy has only in-frame clones and lacks some. The data show tens of thousands of clones, roughly 85% seen once. Concerning this clone itself: Its antigen is undetermined.

This specimen consisted of peripheral blood, obtained after recovery from COVID-19. The receptor was derived from a human donor who had recovered from COVID-19. The chain recombines TRBV25-1 with TRBJ1-1; possibly TRBD1 for D (5 bases). In DNA form, the CDR3 reads TGTGCCAGCGGGGGAACTTTGGGCACTGAAGCTTTCTTT. Protein product: CASGGTLGTEAFF.